This is a list of T cell receptor beta chains from one sample in a study of blood T cells in healthy people across ages. TCRdb recomputed calls from the 5' RACE reads with MiXCR, one row per CDR3 protein. The data show about 800,000 distinct CDR3 sequences, around 25% seen once. Separately, the same data were catalogued under a study of T cells of mothers and their children.

The specimen sequenced was blood. The source is a boy aged 5-17 years in good health. CDR3s leave out the opening cysteine and the closing phenylalanine or tryptophan. Fields, in order: V gene, CDR3 protein.

TRBV5-1,ASSLDPGLAGNEQF
TRBV5-1,ASRPSGINEQY
TRBV20-1,SATTGTGVVDYGYT
TRBV29-1,SVNGAGELF
TRBV10-3,AVSDGISGNTIY
TRBV5-5,ASSLVLGGVDIQY
TRBV7-9,ASSSKGSGRSEKLF
TRBV5-1,ASSLAGAGGTYEQY
TRBV6-5,ASSYSLSRVGNSPLH
TRBV11-2,ASSHTWGDRGFLSAYEQY
TRBV20-1,SARDGASFGYEQY
TRBV5-4,ASSLELSGQGNYGYT
TRBV5-1,ASSLESDSYEQY
TRBV12-3/TRBV12-4,ASSFLGTGELF
TRBV29-1,SVDPFDREVRTQY
TRBV5-1,ASLVEGSRGQETQY
TRBV29-1,SVAGGLRIIGTDTQY
TRBV12-3/TRBV12-4,ASSPRDTEVGDTQY
TRBV14,ASSQDYSDTQY
TRBV12-3/TRBV12-4,ASSFGGTNYEQY
TRBV23-1,GGTLSIYQETQY
TRBV6-2/TRBV6-3,VSSRRQGMNTEAF
TRBV29-1,SVVTGIGGEQY
TRBV7-2,ASSLVGGTGSPLH
TRBV28,ASSPRGTNYGYT
TRBV29-1,SVKETYEQY
TRBV7-2,ASSVSGGAVETQY
TRBV9,ASSPKQGPNSPLH
TRBV14,ASTPVLGAEAF
TRBV29-1,SVRTGGTNTGELF
TRBV5-1,ASSGAGQHYEQY
TRBV12-3/TRBV12-4,ASRKTGEAIEQF
TRBV5-1,ASSWGGGSDYNEQF
TRBV5-1,ASSLDLVGETQY
TRBV28,ASSYSGGSVQPQH
TRBV6-5,ASRRTGGTEAF
TRBV10-3,AISGGALNTEAF
TRBV6-5,ASSNRGPYYGYT
TRBV11-2,ASSLGLVSGRALAGELF
TRBV4-1,ASSQHRGDEKLF
TRBV9,ASSAPLGDEQY